These 14 T cell receptor beta chains were all obtained from the same sample, sequenced in a study of T cell responses to AZD1222 COVID-19 vaccine listed by TCRdb under 2021. The library came from the immunoSEQ multiplex PCR assay. TCRdb stores this immuneACCESS table with in-frame sequences only. Part of the clones is absent; in the studies checked, under half of the shortfall reflects unresolved V genes, and no reason is known for the rest. For this sample there are nearly 35,000 clones; 85% to 90% appear just once. The ten largest clones represent approximately 11% of the sample. The sample's time point label, in plain terms: about 28 days (+/-7) after the second vaccine dose. Sequenced here: peripheral blood, sampled 28 days after the second AZD1222 dose. These receptors all stem from an adult who received the AZD1222 COVID-19 vaccine.

This sequence joins TRBV7-2 and TRBJ1-1; D gene unclear. This CDR3 comprises 15 residues. Per germline, CDR1 SGHTA and CDR2 FQGNSA. Trimming took off 7 bases at V and 3 bases at J, with 18 bases between the two ends. The CDR3 nucleotides read TGTGCCAGCACCCTACTAGGAGTGATGTACACTGAAGCTTTCTTT. Protein: CASTLLGVMYTEAFF. Filled out from reference TRBV7-2 and TRBJ1-1, the complete variable domain reads GAGVSQSPSNKVTEKGKDVELRCDPISGHTALYWYRQSLGQGLEFLIYFQGNSAPDKSGLPSDRFSAERTGGSVSTLTIQRTQQEDSAVYLCASTLLGVMYTEAFFGQGTRLTVV.

This rearrangement joins TRBV27 to TRBJ2-7; D might be TRBD1 (6 bases). The germline V gene has CDR1 MNHEY and CDR2 SMNVEV (reference sequence). The CDR3 is 17 residues long. The V gene lost 3 bases and the J gene lost 1 base, with 19 bases spanning the gap. The CDR3 loop reads CASSFRAGVVLSYEQYF. CDR3 coding DNA: TGTGCCAGCAGTTTTAGAGCAGGGGTCGTACTTTCCTACGAGCAGTACTTC.

This chain joins TRBV12-5 and TRBJ2-2; D gene unclear. Trimming removed 7 bases from V and 5 bases from J, with 11 bases in between. CDR3 length: 13 amino acids. CDR1 and CDR2 from the germline V gene are LGHNT and FRNRAP. The CDR3 nucleotides are TGTGCTAGTGATTGGAGCAATACCGGGGAGCTGTTTTTT. The encoded protein is CASDWSNTGELFF.

This clone was counted a single time. The CDR3 DNA reads TGTGCCAGCAGTCCCCGGGGGACTAGCGGGAGGAGGAGCACAGATACGCAGTATTTT. Translation: CASSPRGTSGRRSTDTQYF. V and J are TRBV7-9 and TRBJ2-3, with 15 bases that match TRBD2. CDR3 length: 19 amino acids. Losses at the gene ends were 6 bases for V and 0 bases for J; bases not matched to a gene: 10. Looked up from germline, CDR1 is SEHNR and CDR2 is FQNEAQ (reference sequence).

This chain links TRBV10-3 with TRBJ2-7; 9 positions match TRBD1. CDR1 is ENHRY and CDR2 is SYGVKD in the germline V gene. V lost 6 bases, J lost 5 bases, and 5 bases stayed unmatched. This CDR3 has 13 amino acids. This CDR3 reads CAIRGQGSHEQYF. The CDR3 DNA reads TGTGCCATCAGGGGACAGGGTTCCCACGAGCAGTACTTC.

The chain links TRBV27 to TRBJ2-7, with TRBD2 identical over 11 bases. CDR1 is MNHEY and CDR2 is SMNVEV in the germline V gene (reference sequence). V lost 3 bases to trimming and J lost 3 bases; unmatched junction nucleotides: 4. The CDR3 totals 15 residues. Written as DNA, the CDR3 is TGTGCCAGCAGTTTTAGCGGGAGGGGATTCTACGAGCAGTACTTC. Translation gives CASSFSGRGFYEQYF.

This chain joins TRBV11-2 and TRBJ1-2; D is perhaps TRBD1 (5 bases). Germline V gives CDR1 SGHAT, CDR2 FQNNGV. This CDR3 is built from 15 residues. Trimming left V 0 bases short and J 4 bases short, with 12 bases between. CDR3 loop: CASSLDHHRTYGYTF. CDR3 nucleotide sequence: TGTGCCAGCAGCTTAGATCACCACAGGACCTATGGCTACACCTTC.

The chain employs TRBV7-9 and TRBJ2-2; D may be TRBD2 (5 bases). V was shortened by 5 bases and J by 0 bases, with 13 bases between the two germline ends. Per germline, CDR1 SEHNR and CDR2 FQNEAQ (reference sequence). The CDR3 length is 16 residues. CDR3 sequence (DNA): TGTGCCAGCAGCGCTAGGGAGAAGGCGAACACCGGGGAGCTGTTTTTT. It yields the protein CASSAREKANTGELFF.

This sequence joins TRBV28 and TRBJ2-6; 9 bases map to TRBD1. The CDR3 sequence is 14 residues long. Germline CDR1 and CDR2: MDHEN and SYDVKM. After removal of 10 bases from V and 4 bases from J, the junction contained 5 bases not matched to a gene. The CDR3 is CATGTGSGANVLTF. CDR3 coding DNA: TGTGCCACCGGGACAGGGTCCGGGGCCAACGTCCTGACTTTC.

This chain links TRBV2 with TRBJ1-1; D remains ambiguous. V was trimmed by 3 bases and J by 10 bases, leaving 12 bases between them. Germline V gene sequence: CDR1 SNHLY, CDR2 FYNNEI. This CDR3 spans 12 amino acids. This CDR3 reads CASSEYPPGAFF. The DNA of the CDR3 is TGTGCCAGCAGTGAGTATCCGCCCGGAGCTTTCTTT.

The J gene is TRBJ2-7, the V gene TRBV15, with TRBD1 matching over 7 bases. CDR3 length: 14 residues. Germline CDR1 LNHNV, CDR2 YYDKDF (reference sequence). Trimming cost V 3 bases and J 5 bases; bases outside gene matches: 7. The CDR3, as DNA: TGTGCCACCAGCAGTACCGGACAGGTCGACGAGCAGTACTTC. Translating it yields CATSSTGQVDEQYF.

The chain links TRBV15 to TRBJ1-5; D is unclear. Trimming cost V 5 bases and J 7 bases, with 9 bases left between them. CDR3 length: 12 residues. Germline CDR1 reads LNHNV; CDR2 reads YYDKDF (reference sequence). CDR3 protein: CATSPPGQPQHF. CDR3 nucleotides: TGTGCCACCAGCCCGCCCGGACAGCCCCAGCATTTT.

V and J are TRBV10-3 and TRBJ1-5, with a possible D match to TRBD1 (5 bases). This CDR3 spans 14 amino acids. V was pared by 6 bases and J by 2 bases, with 11 bases between. Per the germline V gene, CDR1 is ENHRY and CDR2 is SYGVKD. For the CDR3, the DNA is TGTGCCATCAGCAGGGAGATCCGCAATCAGCCCCAGCATTTT. This encodes CAISREIRNQPQHF.

V is TRBV10-3 and J is TRBJ1-1, with TRBD1 as a possible D gene (6 bases). The CDR3 extends over 14 amino acids. Trimming pared 6 bases from V and 1 base from J, leaving 12 bases between. Germline CDR1 ENHRY, CDR2 SYGVKD. The CDR3 protein is CAIRGDTENTEAFF. DNA of the CDR3: TGTGCCATCAGGGGGGACACCGAGAACACTGAAGCTTTCTTT.